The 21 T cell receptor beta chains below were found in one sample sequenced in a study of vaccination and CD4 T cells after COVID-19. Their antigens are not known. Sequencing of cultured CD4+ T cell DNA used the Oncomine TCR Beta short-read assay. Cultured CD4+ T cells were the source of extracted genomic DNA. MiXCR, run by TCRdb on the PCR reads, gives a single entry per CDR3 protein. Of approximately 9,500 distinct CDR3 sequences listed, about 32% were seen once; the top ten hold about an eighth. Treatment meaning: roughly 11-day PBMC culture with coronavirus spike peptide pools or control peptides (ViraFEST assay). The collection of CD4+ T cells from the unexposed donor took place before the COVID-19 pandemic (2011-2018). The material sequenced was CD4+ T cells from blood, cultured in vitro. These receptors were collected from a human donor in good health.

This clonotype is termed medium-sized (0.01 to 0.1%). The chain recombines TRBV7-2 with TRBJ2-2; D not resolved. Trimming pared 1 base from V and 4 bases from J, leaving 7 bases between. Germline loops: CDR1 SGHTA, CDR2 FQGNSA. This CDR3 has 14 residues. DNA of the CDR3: TGTGCCAGCAGCTTAGGGCGGCCCACCGGGGAGCTGTTTTTT. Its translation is CASSLGRPTGELFF.

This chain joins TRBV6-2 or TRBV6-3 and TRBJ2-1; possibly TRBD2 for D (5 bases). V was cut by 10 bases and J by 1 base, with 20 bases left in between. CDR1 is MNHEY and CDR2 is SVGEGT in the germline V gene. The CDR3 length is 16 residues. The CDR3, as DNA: TGTGCCAAACTCAGTCGGGGTCTCCTGTCCTACAATGAGCAGTTCTTC. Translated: CAKLSRGLLSYNEQFF.

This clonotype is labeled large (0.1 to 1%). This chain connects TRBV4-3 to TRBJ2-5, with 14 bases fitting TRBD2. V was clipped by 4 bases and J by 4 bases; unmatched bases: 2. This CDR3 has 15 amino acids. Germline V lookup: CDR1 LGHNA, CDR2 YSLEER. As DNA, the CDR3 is TGCGCCAGCAGCCGACTAGCGGGGGGGGGAGAGACCCAGTACTTC. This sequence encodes CASSRLAGGGETQYF.

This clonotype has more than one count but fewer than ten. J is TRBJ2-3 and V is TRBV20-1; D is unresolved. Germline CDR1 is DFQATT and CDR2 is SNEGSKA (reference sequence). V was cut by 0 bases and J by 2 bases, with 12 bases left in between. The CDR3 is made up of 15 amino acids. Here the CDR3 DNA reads TGCAGTGCTAGAGAAACGCCGAGATCCACAGATACGCAGTATTTT. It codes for CSARETPRSTDTQYF.

The CDR3 bases are TGCAGTGCTAGAGAACCGACAGGGGCCTACTACGAGCAGTACTTC. Amino acids: CSAREPTGAYYEQYF. The rearrangement uses TRBV20-1 and TRBJ2-7, with TRBD1 matching over 8 bases. CDR3 size: 15 residues. CDR1 and CDR2 from the germline V gene are DFQATT and SNEGSKA (reference sequence). With 0 bases clipped from V and 3 bases from J, the junction kept 7 bases outside the gene matches.

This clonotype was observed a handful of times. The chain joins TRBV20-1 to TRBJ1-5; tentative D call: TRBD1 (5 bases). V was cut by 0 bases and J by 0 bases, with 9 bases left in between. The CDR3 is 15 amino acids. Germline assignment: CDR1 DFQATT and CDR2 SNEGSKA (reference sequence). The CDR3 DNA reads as TGCAGTGCTAGAGATCTCAGGGATAGCAATCAGCCCCAGCATTTT. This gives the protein CSARDLRDSNQPQHF.

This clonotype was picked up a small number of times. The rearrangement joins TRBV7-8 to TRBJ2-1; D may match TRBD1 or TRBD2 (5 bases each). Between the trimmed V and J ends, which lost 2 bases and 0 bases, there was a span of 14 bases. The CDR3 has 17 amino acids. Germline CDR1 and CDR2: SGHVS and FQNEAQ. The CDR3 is CASSLWVVGTSYNEQFF. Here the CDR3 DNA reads TGTGCCAGCAGCTTATGGGTCGTGGGGACCTCCTACAATGAGCAGTTCTTC. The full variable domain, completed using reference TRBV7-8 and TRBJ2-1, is GAGVSQSPRYKVAKRGQDVALRCDPISGHVSLFWYQQALGQGPEFLTYFQNEAQLDKSGLPSDRFFAERPEGSVSTLKIQRTQQEDSAVYLCASSLWVVGTSYNEQFFGPGTRLTVL.

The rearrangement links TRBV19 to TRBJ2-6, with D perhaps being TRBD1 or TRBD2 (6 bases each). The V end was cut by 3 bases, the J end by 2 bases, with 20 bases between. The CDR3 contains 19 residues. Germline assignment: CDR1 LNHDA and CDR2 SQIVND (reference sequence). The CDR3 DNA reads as TGTGCCAGTAGTATCTTCGGGAGCAGGGGTCCTCCTGGGGCCAACGTCCTGACTTTC. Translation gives CASSIFGSRGPPGANVLTF.

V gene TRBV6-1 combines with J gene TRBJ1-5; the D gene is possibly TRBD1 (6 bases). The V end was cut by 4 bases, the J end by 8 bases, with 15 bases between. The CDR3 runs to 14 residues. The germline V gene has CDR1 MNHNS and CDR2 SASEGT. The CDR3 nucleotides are TGTGCCAGCAGTGGGCTCTGGGGGCGGGAGCCCCAGCATTTT. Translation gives CASSGLWGREPQHF.

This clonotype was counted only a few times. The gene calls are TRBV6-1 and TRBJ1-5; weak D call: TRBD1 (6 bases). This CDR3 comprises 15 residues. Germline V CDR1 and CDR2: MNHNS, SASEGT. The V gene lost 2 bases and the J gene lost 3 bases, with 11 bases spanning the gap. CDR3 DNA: TGTGCCAGCAGTGAACCCCAGGGGCTCAATCAGCCCCAGCATTTT. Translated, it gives CASSEPQGLNQPQHF.

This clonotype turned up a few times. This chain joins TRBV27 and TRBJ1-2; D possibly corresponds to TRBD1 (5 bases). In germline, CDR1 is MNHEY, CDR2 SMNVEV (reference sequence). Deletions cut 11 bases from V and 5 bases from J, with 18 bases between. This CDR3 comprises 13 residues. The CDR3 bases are TGTGCCTGTCGAAGGGGTGCAGGGTATGGCTACACCTTC. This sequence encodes CACRRGAGYGYTF.

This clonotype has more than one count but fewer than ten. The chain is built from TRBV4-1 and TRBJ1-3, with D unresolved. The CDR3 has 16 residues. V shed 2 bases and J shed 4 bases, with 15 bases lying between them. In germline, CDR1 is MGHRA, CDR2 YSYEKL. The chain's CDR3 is CASSQLHTLGGNTIYF. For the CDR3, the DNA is TGCGCCAGCAGCCAATTGCACACGCTGGGAGGAAACACCATATATTTT.

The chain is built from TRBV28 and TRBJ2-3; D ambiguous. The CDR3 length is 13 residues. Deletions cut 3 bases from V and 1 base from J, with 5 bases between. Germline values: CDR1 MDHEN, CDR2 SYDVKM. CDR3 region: CASSLLGTDTQYF. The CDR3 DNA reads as TGTGCCAGCAGTTTGTTAGGCACAGATACGCAGTATTTT.

The CDR3 bases are TGTGCCAGCAGCCCTAATCCCGGGGAGCTGTTTTTT. As protein: CASSPNPGELFF. The chain is built from TRBV6-2 or TRBV6-3 and TRBJ2-2, with D unclear. The CDR3 length is 12 residues. The V gene lost 6 bases and the J gene lost 6 bases, with 8 bases spanning the gap. Looked up from germline, CDR1 is MNHEY and CDR2 is SVGEGT.

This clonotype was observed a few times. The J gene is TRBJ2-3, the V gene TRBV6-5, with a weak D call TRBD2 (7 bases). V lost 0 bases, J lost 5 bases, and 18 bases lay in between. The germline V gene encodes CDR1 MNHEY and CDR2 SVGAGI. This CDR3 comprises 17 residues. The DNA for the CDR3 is TGTGCCAGCAGTTACTCCCTAAGGGGAGGGGGGGGAGATACGCAGTATTTT. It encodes CASSYSLRGGGGDTQYF.

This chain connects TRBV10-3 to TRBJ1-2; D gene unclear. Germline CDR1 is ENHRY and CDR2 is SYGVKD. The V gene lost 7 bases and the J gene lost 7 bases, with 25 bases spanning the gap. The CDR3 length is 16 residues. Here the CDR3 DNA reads TGTGCCATCACCCCCGGCGCCCCGGTTTTCTATGGTGGCTACACCTTC. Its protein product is CAITPGAPVFYGGYTF.

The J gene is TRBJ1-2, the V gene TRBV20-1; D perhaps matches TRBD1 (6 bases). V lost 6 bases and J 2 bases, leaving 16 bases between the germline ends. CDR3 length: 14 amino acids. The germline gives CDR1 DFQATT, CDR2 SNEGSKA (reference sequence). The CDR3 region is CSANRAGANYGYTF. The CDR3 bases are TGCAGTGCGAATCGGGCAGGGGCGAACTATGGCTACACCTTC.

The CDR3 reads CASRKGGVEDTQYF. DNA of the CDR3: TGTGCCAGCCGTAAGGGTGGGGTGGAAGATACGCAGTATTTT. This sequence joins TRBV6-4 and TRBJ2-3, with no clear D. V lost 8 bases to trimming and J lost 5 bases, with 17 bases between them. Germline-derived CDR1 and CDR2 are MRHNA and SNTAGT. The CDR3 is made up of 14 amino acids.

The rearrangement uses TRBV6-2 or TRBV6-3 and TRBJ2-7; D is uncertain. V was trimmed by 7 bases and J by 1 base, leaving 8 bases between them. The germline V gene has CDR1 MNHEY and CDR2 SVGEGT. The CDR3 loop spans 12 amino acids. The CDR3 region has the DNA TGTGCCAGCAAAGTGGCATCCTACGAGCAGTACTTC. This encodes CASKVASYEQYF.

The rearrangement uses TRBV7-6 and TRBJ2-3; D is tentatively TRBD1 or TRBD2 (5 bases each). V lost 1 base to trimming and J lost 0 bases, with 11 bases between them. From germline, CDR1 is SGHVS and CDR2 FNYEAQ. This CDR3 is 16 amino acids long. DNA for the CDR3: TGTGCCAGCAGCTTAGGGGGACCTTCTAGCACAGATACGCAGTATTTT. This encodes CASSLGGPSSTDTQYF. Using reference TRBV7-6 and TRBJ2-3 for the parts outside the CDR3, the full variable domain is GAGVSQSPRYKVTKRGQDVALRCDPISGHVSLYWYRQALGQGPEFLTYFNYEAQQDKSGLPNDRFSAERPEGSISTLTIQRTEQRDSAMYRCASSLGGPSSTDTQYFGPGTRLTVL.

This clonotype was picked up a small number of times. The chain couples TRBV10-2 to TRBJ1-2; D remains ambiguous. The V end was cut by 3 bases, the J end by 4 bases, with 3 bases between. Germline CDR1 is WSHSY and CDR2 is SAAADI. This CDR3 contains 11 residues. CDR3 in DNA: TGCGCCAGCAGTGATAGCTATGGCTACACCTTC. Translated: CASSDSYGYTF.